The present TCR beta chain was sequenced within a study of CD8 T cells in ankylosing spondylitis. V was cut by 6 bases and J by 3 bases, with 9 bases left in between. Germline CDR1 MNHEY, CDR2 SMNVEV (reference sequence). The length of the CDR3 is 13 residues. There are a few counts of this clonotype. Its antigen remains unknown. MiXCR, run by TCRdb on the 5' RACE reads, gives a single entry per CDR3 protein. The sample holds 650,000 to 800,000 distinct CDR3 sequences, over 15% seen once. Study-level points and caveats: Made up of under ten highly homologous variants, a TCR beta motif appeared characteristic of ankylosing spondylitis blood.

The rearrangement links TRBV27 to TRBJ2-1; possible D gene TRBD2, 6 bases. The clonotype originates from a male donor with ankylosing spondylitis. Sequenced input: blood, either unsorted or a sorted T cell fraction (not recorded which). The CDR3 region has the DNA TGTGCCAGCAGGGGAGGAAACTACAATGAGCAGTTCTTC. Its translation: CASRGGNYNEQFF.